This entry lists 23 T cell receptor beta chains sequenced from one sample in a study of T cell responses to AZD1222 COVID-19 vaccine. The table came from immunoSEQ multiplex PCR; TCRdb's copy has only in-frame clones and leaves some out. The sample records 150,000 or so clones, 80% to 90% being singletons. This sample comprised peripheral blood, obtained on day 0 of AZD1222 vaccination. Receptor source: an adult in good health.

The V call is TRBV28, the J call TRBJ1-2; possible D gene TRBD1, 6 bases. This CDR3 is 13 amino acids long. Between the trimmed V and J ends, which lost 0 bases and 8 bases, there was a span of 10 bases. Germline CDR1 MDHEN, CDR2 SYDVKM. For the CDR3, the DNA is TGTGCCAGCAGTTTATGGGGACAAAAAGGCTACACCTTC. It specifies CASSLWGQKGYTF.

This chain uses TRBV5-1 with TRBJ2-3; 9 bases line up with TRBD2. From germline, CDR1 is SGHRS and CDR2 YFSETQ. J gave up 3 bases and V 6 bases, and 11 bases lay outside the gene matches. The CDR3 spans 16 residues. CDR3 loop: CASTVAGVGSTDTQYF. DNA of the CDR3: TGCGCCAGCACTGTAGCGGGAGTGGGGTCTACAGATACGCAGTATTTT.

This chain connects TRBV18 to TRBJ2-1, with TRBD2 identical over 8 bases. Germline values: CDR1 KGHSH, CDR2 LQKENI. There are 15 residues in the CDR3. After removal of 2 bases from V and 3 bases from J, the junction contained 3 bases not matched to a gene. CDR3 nucleotide sequence: TGTGCCAGCTCACCAACGGGGGGGTTCTACAATGAGCAGTTCTTC. This translates into CASSPTGGFYNEQFF.

The CDR3 bases are TGTGCCACCAGCAGAGGAATTAGCTCCTACGAGCAGTACTTC. Translation gives CATSRGISSYEQYF. This chain joins TRBV15 and TRBJ2-7; D not resolved. Germline V gene data show CDR1 as LNHNV and CDR2 as YYDKDF (reference sequence). V lost 1 base and J 0 bases, leaving 7 bases between the germline ends. The CDR3 consists of 14 residues.

This chain connects TRBV9 to TRBJ1-1, with TRBD1 matching 9 bases. V was pared by 3 bases and J by 4 bases, with 19 bases of the junction left unmatched. CDR1 and CDR2 from the germline V gene are SGDLS and YYNGEE. The CDR3 runs to 19 residues. The CDR3 DNA reads as TGTGCCAGCAGCGACCTAAACGAGGGCACAGGGGGCGGTTCCACTGAAGCTTTCTTT. Translation gives CASSDLNEGTGGGSTEAFF.

The chain has TRBV4-3 and TRBJ2-7, with TRBD2 identical over 8 bases. The CDR3 sequence is 17 residues long. Germline lookup yields CDR1 LGHNA and CDR2 YSLEER. With 4 bases clipped from V and 0 bases from J, the junction kept 11 bases outside the gene matches. This CDR3 reads CASSRGISGMSSYEQYF. CDR3 coding DNA: TGCGCCAGCAGCCGAGGAATTAGCGGGATGAGCTCCTACGAGCAGTACTTC.

The genes are TRBV11-3 and TRBJ1-1; unclear D gene. Trimming removed 1 base from V and 1 base from J, with 7 bases in between. Germline lookup yields CDR1 SGHNT and CDR2 YENEEA. The CDR3 is made up of 14 amino acids. The CDR3 reads CASSLAWANTEAFF. The CDR3 DNA reads TGTGCCAGCAGCTTAGCTTGGGCGAACACTGAAGCTTTCTTT.

The chain links TRBV4-3 to TRBJ2-3; D perhaps matches TRBD2 (5 bases). Germline lookup yields CDR1 LGHNA and CDR2 YSLEER. This CDR3 spans 14 amino acids. V was cut by 0 bases and J by 3 bases, with 7 bases left in between. The CDR3 DNA sequence: TGCGCCAGCAGCCAAGATACTAGGACAGATACGCAGTATTTT. Translated: CASSQDTRTDTQYF.

The chain employs TRBV9 and TRBJ2-1; 10 bases agree with TRBD2. Germline CDR1 and CDR2: SGDLS and YYNGEE. V lost 4 bases to trimming and J lost 8 bases; unmatched junction nucleotides: 9. The CDR3 length is 15 residues. CDR3 loop: CASSFEREGRDEQFF. The CDR3 DNA reads TGTGCCAGCAGCTTCGAGCGGGAGGGCCGTGATGAGCAGTTCTTC.

DNA for the CDR3: TGTGCCAGTAGTATGTTTGGGACAGTTAGCAATCAGCCCCAGCATTTT. It encodes CASSMFGTVSNQPQHF. The V call is TRBV19, the J call TRBJ1-5, with 7 bases lining up with TRBD1. Per germline, CDR1 LNHDA and CDR2 SQIVND (reference sequence). J was trimmed by 0 bases and V by 3 bases; bases with no gene match: 5. The CDR3 contains 16 residues.

The gene calls are TRBV2 and TRBJ1-5, with D perhaps TRBD1 (6 bases). The V gene lost 4 bases and the J gene lost 4 bases, with 8 bases spanning the gap. The CDR3 is 13 residues long. The germline V gene encodes CDR1 SNHLY and CDR2 FYNNEI. DNA for the CDR3: TGTGCCAGCAGTGGACAGGAGAATCAGCCCCAGCATTTT. It specifies CASSGQENQPQHF.

The V and J genes are TRBV11-2 and TRBJ1-2; no firm D call. The CDR3 consists of 12 residues. Germline CDR1 and CDR2: SGHAT and FQNNGV. V was trimmed by 6 bases and J by 2 bases, leaving 7 bases between them. The CDR3 DNA follows: TGTGCCAGCAGTTCAATAAACTATGGCTACACCTTC. Translating gives CASSSINYGYTF. Full variable domain (outside the CDR3, taken from reference TRBV11-2 and TRBJ1-2): EAGVAQSPRYKIIEKRQSVAFWCNPISGHATLYWYQQILGQGPKLLIQFQNNGVVDDSQLPKDRFSAERLKGVDSTLKIQPAKLEDSAVYLCASSSINYGYTFGSGTRLTVV.

The genes are TRBV28 and TRBJ1-2; D might be TRBD1 (5 bases). Germline lookup yields CDR1 MDHEN and CDR2 SYDVKM. V lost 5 bases, J lost 1 base, and 14 bases lay in between. The CDR3 extends over 15 amino acids. CDR3 amino acids: CASSPPDRNNYGYTF. CDR3 sequence (DNA): TGTGCCAGCAGTCCCCCCGACAGAAATAACTATGGCTACACCTTC.

The rearrangement links TRBV6-5 to TRBJ1-6; D is perhaps TRBD1 (5 bases). Germline loops: CDR1 MNHEY, CDR2 SVGAGI. The CDR3 loop spans 14 amino acids. Between the trimmed V and J ends, which lost 5 bases and 4 bases, there was a span of 9 bases. This CDR3 reads CASSQGRYNSPLHF. DNA of the CDR3: TGTGCCAGCAGTCAGGGACGGTATAATTCACCCCTCCACTTT.

The chain joins TRBV7-2 to TRBJ2-7; D possibly matches TRBD1 or TRBD2 (6 bases each). In germline, CDR1 is SGHTA, CDR2 FQGNSA. Trimming shortened V by 5 bases and J by 3 bases, and 17 bases separated the two germline ends. The CDR3 is 15 residues long. The CDR3 region has the DNA TGTGCCAGCAGCACCACGGGGGCAGGGTACTACGAGCAGTACTTC. Its protein is CASSTTGAGYYEQYF.

The chain joins TRBV5-3 to TRBJ2-2; weak D call: TRBD2 (6 bases). TRBV5-3 is treated as an ORF (open reading frame) with a function not yet certain. V lost 3 bases and J lost 5, with 29 bases in between. The CDR3 is made up of 20 amino acids. The CDR3 protein is CARSCPLMGGPDLETGELFF. CDR3 bases: TGTGCCAGAAGCTGTCCTTTAATGGGAGGCCCAGACCTTGAGACCGGGGAGCTGTTTTTT.

The rearrangement joins TRBV11-2 to TRBJ2-7, with 9 bases lining up with TRBD1. Germline CDR1 is SGHAT and CDR2 is FQNNGV. V gave up 6 bases and J gave up 3 bases; unmatched junction bases: 9. The CDR3 extends over 15 amino acids. The CDR3 protein is CASSSYRGPNYEQYF. In DNA, the CDR3 is TGTGCCAGCAGTTCTTACAGGGGGCCCAACTACGAGCAGTACTTC.

The chain links TRBV12-3 or TRBV12-4 to TRBJ2-7, with unresolved D. There are 13 residues in the CDR3. The V and J ends lost 1 base and 4 bases respectively, with 8 bases between them. In DNA, the CDR3 is TGTGCCAGCAGTTTAGGGCGGAAATACGAGCAGTACTTC. Amino acids: CASSLGRKYEQYF.

The chain is built from TRBV18 and TRBJ2-1; D not certain. V was pared by 1 base and J by 10 bases, with 8 bases between. CDR3 length: 12 amino acids. The germline V gene has CDR1 KGHSH and CDR2 LQKENI. Written as DNA, the CDR3 is TGTGCCAGCTCACCACGGACGGGCGAGCAGTTCTTC. It translates to CASSPRTGEQFF. Together with reference TRBV18 and TRBJ2-1, the CDR3 gives the full variable domain: NAGVMQNPRHLVRRRGQEARLRCSPMKGHSHVYWYRQLPEEGLKFMVYLQKENIIDESGMPKERFSAEFPKEGPSILRIQQVVRGDSAAYFCASSPRTGEQFFGPGTRLTVL.

This clone was counted between two and nine times. The rearrangement joins TRBV5-1 to TRBJ2-7; D is tentatively TRBD1 or TRBD2 (5 bases each). Germline V lookup: CDR1 SGHRS, CDR2 YFSETQ. This CDR3 contains 15 residues. V was pared by 2 bases and J by 0 bases, with 12 bases between. The CDR3 protein is CASSLQAGSSYEQYF. CDR3 bases: TGCGCCAGCAGCTTACAGGCTGGGAGCTCCTACGAGCAGTACTTC.

The chain is built from TRBV19 and TRBJ2-7; D unclear. CDR1 is LNHDA and CDR2 is SQIVND in the germline V gene (reference sequence). There are 13 residues in the CDR3. Trimming shortened V by 5 bases and J by 4 bases, and 12 bases separated the two germline ends. The CDR3 nucleotides read TGTGCCAGTAGTCTTCGGTTCTCATACGAGCAGTACTTC. Translated, it gives CASSLRFSYEQYF.

J is TRBJ2-7 and V is TRBV18; 7 positions agree with TRBD1. Per germline, CDR1 KGHSH and CDR2 LQKENI. V trimming: 5 bases; J trimming: 0 bases; junction bases outside the gene matches: 16. The CDR3 totals 18 residues. CDR3 sequence reads: CASSKLVQGSFTSYEQYF. CDR3 nucleotide sequence: TGTGCCAGCTCAAAGTTGGTACAGGGGTCCTTCACCTCCTACGAGCAGTACTTC.

The genes are TRBV2 and TRBJ1-5; 9 bases agree with TRBD1. The CDR3 totals 15 residues. V shed 7 bases, J shed 4 bases, and the junction held 8 bases outside the gene matches. The germline V gene has CDR1 SNHLY and CDR2 FYNNEI. The CDR3 loop reads CASKGGTGNNQPQHF. For the CDR3, the DNA is TGTGCCAGCAAGGGGGGGACAGGGAATAATCAGCCCCAGCATTTT. Full variable domain (outside the CDR3, taken from reference TRBV2 and TRBJ1-5): EPEVTQTPSHQVTQMGQEVILRCVPISNHLYFYWYRQILGQKVEFLVSFYNNEISEKSEIFDDQFSVERPDGSNFTLKIRSTKLEDSAMYFCASKGGTGNNQPQHFGDGTRLSIL.